These 20 T cell receptor beta chains share one sample of origin, sequenced in a study of cytomegalovirus exposure and HLA in healthy donors. PCR involved 60 Vbeta and 13 Jbeta primers. Assay: immunoSEQ multiplex PCR; the TCRdb copy retains only in-frame clones and omits some. With roughly 190,000 clones in the sample, the ten largest clones hold 6.5%. Sequenced: PBMCs. The source is a young man in good health and CMV-seronegative.

The chain recombines TRBV9 with TRBJ2-6, with D possibly being TRBD1 (6 bases). The germline V gene encodes CDR1 SGDLS and CDR2 YYNGEE. CDR3 size: 15 residues. Trimming removed 2 bases from V and 4 bases from J, with 10 bases in between. The CDR3 coding sequence is TGTGCCAGCAGCGTTCAGGGGTCCGGGGCCAACGTCCTGACTTTC. Its translation: CASSVQGSGANVLTF.

CDR3 DNA: TGTGCCAGTAGTATAAGGGTGAGGGCCTACAATGAGCAGTTCTTC. Protein: CASSIRVRAYNEQFF. The chain links TRBV19 to TRBJ2-1; TRBD2 might be the D (5 bases). The germline V gene has CDR1 LNHDA and CDR2 SQIVND (reference sequence). With 2 bases removed from V and 2 bases from J, the gap between germline ends came to 10 bases. CDR3 size: 15 residues.

The genes are TRBV30 and TRBJ1-4; D may be TRBD1 (6 bases). Per the germline V gene, CDR1 is GTSNPN and CDR2 is SVGIG (reference sequence). Trimming took 4 bases from V and 8 from J, leaving 17 bases between them. The CDR3 consists of 14 residues. CDR3 in amino acids: CAWTPGQTREKLFF. CDR3 coding DNA: TGTGCCTGGACCCCGGGACAAACACGGGAAAAACTGTTTTTT.

This chain joins TRBV21-1 and TRBJ2-5; no check of the table's D call, TRBD1, against the DNA was made. TRBV21-1 is a known pseudogene. This CDR3 has 16 amino acids. In DNA form, the CDR3 reads TGTGCCAGCAGCAGCTTACAGGGGCCAGACCAAGAGACCCAGTACTTC. Its translation: CASSSLQGPDQETQYF.

The V call is TRBV19, the J call TRBJ1-1, with a weak D call TRBD1 (6 bases). The germline gives CDR1 LNHDA, CDR2 SQIVND (reference sequence). This CDR3 is 15 amino acids long. Trimming shortened V by 6 bases and J by 3 bases, and 17 bases separated the two germline ends. Here the CDR3 DNA reads TGTGCCAGTAGCACCACCCCGCCAGGGGACACTGAAGCTTTCTTT. Amino acid sequence: CASSTTPPGDTEAFF.

The V call is TRBV19, the J call TRBJ2-2; 9 bases map to TRBD2. The V segment lost 2 bases and the J segment 8 bases; nucleotides outside the gene matches: 3. This CDR3 region has 14 residues. Germline V gene lookup returns CDR1 LNHDA and CDR2 SQIVND (reference sequence). This CDR3 reads CASSIRLAGGELFF. The CDR3 bases are TGTGCCAGTAGTATACGGCTAGCGGGAGGGGAGCTGTTTTTT.

The chain uses TRBV6-5 and TRBJ2-2; unclear D gene. The V gene's germline CDR1 is MNHEY and CDR2 SVGAGI. V was cut by 3 bases and J by 7 bases, with 18 bases left in between. The CDR3 spans 16 residues. The DNA for the CDR3 is TGTGCCAGCAGTTATTACCCGTCGAATGTAGACGGGGAGCTGTTTTTT. Protein product: CASSYYPSNVDGELFF.

The CDR3 region has the DNA TGTGCCAGCAGCTTAGCGCCCGCCAGGGGAGACTATGGCTACACCTTC. Residues: CASSLAPARGDYGYTF. V gene TRBV7-6 combines with J gene TRBJ1-2; possibly TRBD1 for D (6 bases). The germline V gene has CDR1 SGHVS and CDR2 FNYEAQ. The CDR3 loop spans 16 amino acids. V was shortened by 0 bases and J by 3 bases, with 14 bases between the two germline ends. Combining the CDR3 with reference TRBV7-6 and TRBJ1-2 gives the whole variable domain GAGVSQSPRYKVTKRGQDVALRCDPISGHVSLYWYRQALGQGPEFLTYFNYEAQQDKSGLPNDRFSAERPEGSISTLTIQRTEQRDSAMYRCASSLAPARGDYGYTFGSGTRLTVV.

The gene calls are TRBV19 and TRBJ2-2, with 8 positions matching TRBD1. The CDR3 is 15 residues long. Germline lookup yields CDR1 LNHDA and CDR2 SQIVND (reference sequence). Trimming removed 3 bases from V and 5 bases from J; junction bases left unmatched: 5. CDR3 DNA: TGTGCCAGTAGTATGGAAACAGGGGGAACCGGGGAGCTGTTTTTT. This translates into CASSMETGGTGELFF.

The CDR3 loop is CASSYQDRAAGYTF. In DNA, the CDR3 is TGTGCCAGCAGCTACCAGGACAGGGCTGCTGGCTACACCTTC. This chain uses TRBV7-9 with TRBJ1-2, with 8 nucleotides matching TRBD1. Germline-derived CDR1 and CDR2 are SEHNR and FQNEAQ (reference sequence). The J segment lost 7 bases and the V segment lost 4 bases, leaving 8 bases of the junction unmatched. This CDR3 comprises 14 residues. The full variable domain, in which reference TRBV7-9 and TRBJ1-2 provide the parts outside the CDR3, is DTGVSQNPRHKITKRGQNVTFRCDPISEHNRLYWYRQTLGQGPEFLTYFQNEAQLEKSRLLSDRFSAERPKGSFSTLEIQRTEQGDSAMYLCASSYQDRAAGYTFGSGTRLTVV.

This chain connects TRBV30 to TRBJ2-2; the D gene is possibly TRBD1 (5 bases). From germline, CDR1 is GTSNPN and CDR2 SVGIG (reference sequence). Trimming removed 1 base at V and 7 bases at J, with 10 bases between. This CDR3 has 13 amino acids. CDR3 region: CAWSANRIGELFF. DNA of the CDR3: TGTGCCTGGAGTGCCAACAGGATCGGGGAGCTGTTTTTT.

The genes are TRBV21-1 and TRBJ1-6; the DNA was not compared with TRBD1, the D call given in the table. TRBV21-1 is described as a pseudogene. This CDR3 is built from 18 residues. The CDR3 here is CASSKVSRDSSYNSPLHF. The CDR3 DNA sequence: TGTGCCAGCAGCAAAGTTTCCAGGGACAGCTCCTATAATTCACCCCTCCACTTT.

J is TRBJ1-4 and V is TRBV5-1, with D possibly TRBD1 on 5 matching bases. Germline V gene sequence: CDR1 SGHRS, CDR2 YFSETQ. CDR3 length: 14 amino acids. Trimming cost V 4 bases and J 8 bases, with 15 bases left between them. CDR3: CASSPQGEGEKLFF. Here the CDR3 DNA reads TGCGCCAGCAGCCCCCAAGGGGAAGGAGAAAAACTGTTTTTT.

The V and J genes are TRBV2 and TRBJ2-3; 8 bases line up with TRBD1. The trim removed 10 bases at V and 6 bases at J, leaving 12 bases unmatched. The CDR3 contains 14 residues. Germline CDR1 is SNHLY and CDR2 is FYNNEI. The CDR3 coding sequence is TGTGCCATGGGGGGCAGGGGGCTAGGTGATACGCAGTATTTT. Translated, it gives CAMGGRGLGDTQYF.

The rearrangement links TRBV27 to TRBJ2-4, with D tentatively TRBD1 (6 bases). The CDR3 has 16 amino acids. From germline, CDR1 is MNHEY and CDR2 SMNVEV (reference sequence). Between the trimmed V and J ends, which lost 7 bases and 1 base, there was a span of 17 bases. The CDR3 DNA sequence: TGTGCCAGCAAACCCACAGGGTTGGTGGCCAAAAACATTCAGTACTTC. Its translation is CASKPTGLVAKNIQYF.

J is TRBJ2-1 and V is TRBV6-5, with D tentatively TRBD2 (6 bases). Germline assignment: CDR1 MNHEY and CDR2 SVGAGI. This CDR3 region has 14 residues. V lost 8 bases to trimming and J lost 5 bases, with 16 bases between them. The CDR3 region is CASGRSSAHNEQFF. In DNA form, the CDR3 reads TGTGCCAGCGGCCGTTCTAGCGCCCACAATGAGCAGTTCTTC.

The chain uses TRBV6-1 and TRBJ2-1; 7 bases map to TRBD1. J lost 5 bases, V lost 2 bases, and 15 bases had no gene match. Germline loops: CDR1 MNHNS, CDR2 SASEGT. This CDR3 contains 18 residues. DNA for the CDR3: TGTGCCAGCAGTGAATGGGTTAGGACAGGCGAGGGGAACAATGAGCAGTTCTTC. Amino acid sequence: CASSEWVRTGEGNNEQFF.

The DNA of the CDR3 is TGTGCCAGCAGCTTCCTCAGGACTAGCGGCCAAGAGACCCAGTACTTC. It codes for CASSFLRTSGQETQYF. The chain carries TRBV7-6 and TRBJ2-5; 10 positions agree with TRBD2. The CDR3 totals 16 residues. Unmatched junction bases numbered 5, after V lost 3 bases and J lost 1 base. Germline assignment: CDR1 SGHVS and CDR2 FNYEAQ.

The CDR3 coding sequence is TGCGCCAGTGGGGAAGGACAGGGCGTCTATGGCTACACCTTC. It specifies CASGEGQGVYGYTF. The chain couples TRBV5-1 to TRBJ1-2; 8 nucleotides agree with TRBD1. This CDR3 has 14 residues. V was clipped by 8 bases and J by 4 bases; unmatched bases: 10. Germline V CDR1 and CDR2: SGHRS, YFSETQ. The variable domain in full, with the rest retrieved from reference TRBV5-1 and TRBJ1-2, is KAGVTQTPRYLIKTRGQQVTLSCSPISGHRSVSWYQQTPGQGLQFLFEYFSETQRNKGNFPGRFSGRQFSNSRSEMNVSTLELGDSALYLCASGEGQGVYGYTFGSGTRLTVV.

This sequence joins TRBV30 and TRBJ2-7; TRBD2 is a possible D gene (6 bases). Trimming stripped 7 bases from V and 6 bases from J, with 19 bases between. CDR1 and CDR2 (germline): GTSNPN, SVGIG (reference sequence). CDR3 length: 13 residues. The CDR3 region is CASHGMRGGEQYF. For the CDR3, the DNA is TGTGCCTCGCATGGCATGCGGGGAGGCGAGCAGTACTTC.